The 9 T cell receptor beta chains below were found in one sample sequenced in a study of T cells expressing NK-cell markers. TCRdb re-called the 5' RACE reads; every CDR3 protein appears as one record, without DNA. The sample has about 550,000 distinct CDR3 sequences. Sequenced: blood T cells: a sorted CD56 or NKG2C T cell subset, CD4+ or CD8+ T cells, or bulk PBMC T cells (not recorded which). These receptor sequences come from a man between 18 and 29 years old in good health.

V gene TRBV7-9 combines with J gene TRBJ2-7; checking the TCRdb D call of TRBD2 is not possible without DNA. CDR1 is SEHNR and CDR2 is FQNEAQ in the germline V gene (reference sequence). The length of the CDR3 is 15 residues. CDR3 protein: CASSPSGRRKNEQYF.

Here the CDR3 reads CASSLDRFGVPFF. The chain is built from TRBV7-9 and TRBJ2-1. The length of the CDR3 is 13 residues. In germline, CDR1 is SEHNR, CDR2 FQNEAQ (reference sequence).

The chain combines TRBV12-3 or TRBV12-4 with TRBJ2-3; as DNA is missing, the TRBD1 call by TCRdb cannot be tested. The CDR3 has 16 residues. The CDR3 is CASSLASWPGTDTQYF.

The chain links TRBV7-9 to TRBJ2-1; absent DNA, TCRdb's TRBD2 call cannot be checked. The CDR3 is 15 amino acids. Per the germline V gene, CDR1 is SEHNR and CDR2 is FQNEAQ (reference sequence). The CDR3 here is CASSPTSRASDEQFF.

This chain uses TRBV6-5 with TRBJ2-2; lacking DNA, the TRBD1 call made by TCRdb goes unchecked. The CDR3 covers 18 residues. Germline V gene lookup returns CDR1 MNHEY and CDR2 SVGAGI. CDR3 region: CASRRDRPGTGHAGELFF.

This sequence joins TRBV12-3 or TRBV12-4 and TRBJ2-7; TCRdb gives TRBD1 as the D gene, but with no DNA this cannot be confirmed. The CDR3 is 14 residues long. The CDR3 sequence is CASSMNRGFGEQYF.

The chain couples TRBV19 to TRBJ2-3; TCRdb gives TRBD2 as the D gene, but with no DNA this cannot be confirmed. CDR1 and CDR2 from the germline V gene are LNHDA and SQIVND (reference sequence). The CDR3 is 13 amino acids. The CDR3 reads CATKGPFTDTQYF.

Here the CDR3 reads CASSLGVTGMHTQYF. The chain carries TRBV12-3 or TRBV12-4 and TRBJ2-5; as DNA is missing, the TRBD2 call by TCRdb cannot be tested. The CDR3 is made up of 15 amino acids.

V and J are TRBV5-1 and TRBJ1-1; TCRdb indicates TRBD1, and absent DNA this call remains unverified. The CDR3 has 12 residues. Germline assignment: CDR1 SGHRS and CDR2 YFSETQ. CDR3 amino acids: CASSLGQYHAFF.